The rows below give T cell receptor beta chains drawn from one sample of a study of T cell responses to AZD1222 COVID-19 vaccine. The table came from immunoSEQ multiplex PCR; TCRdb's copy has only in-frame clones and leaves some out. Seen here are 95,000 to 110,000 clones, over 75% observed once, and the top ten hold more than 6.5%. The sequencing here drew on peripheral blood, taken on day 0 of AZD1222 vaccination. The origin of the receptors is an adult in good health. The CDR3 runs from the conserved cysteine through the conserved F or W. Each record gives: D gene, J gene, clone size, V gene, CDR3 protein, CDR3 DNA. The D gene is left open where the match is weak. Rows give clone size only sometimes, using once, few, many, or a class for an expanded clone.

NA,TRBJ2-2,NA,TRBV12-5,CASGLSALVTPDANTGELFF,TGTGCTAGTGGTTTGTCCGCTCTAGTTACCCCCGACGCGAACACCGGGGAGCTGTTTTTT
NA,TRBJ1-3,NA,TRBV5-5,CASSLAGGNTIYF,TGTGCCAGCAGCTTGGCAGGCGGAAACACCATATATTTT
TRBD1,TRBJ1-2,few,TRBV7-9,CASSPGTGRDGYTF,TGTGCCAGCAGCCCCGGGACAGGGAGAGATGGCTACACCTTC
NA,TRBJ2-2,few,TRBV4-1,CASSQGTGELFF,TGCGCCAGCAGCCAGGGGACCGGGGAGCTGTTTTTT
NA,TRBJ2-6,NA,TRBV6-5,CASSYSRATGANVLTF,TGTGCCAGCAGTTACTCAAGGGCAACTGGGGCCAACGTCCTGACTTTC
TRBD2,TRBJ2-7,NA,TRBV6-5,CASSFRPLAGNYEQYF,TGTGCCAGCAGTTTCCGCCCTTTAGCGGGGAACTACGAGCAGTACTTC
TRBD1,TRBJ2-2,NA,TRBV2,CASTRQGTGELFF,TGTGCCAGCACGAGACAGGGGACCGGGGAGCTGTTTTTT
NA,TRBJ1-1,NA,TRBV5-1,CASSLGGIDTEAFF,TGCGCCAGCAGCTTGGGGGGGATAGACACTGAAGCTTTCTTT
TRBD1,TRBJ1-1,NA,TRBV7-3,CASSLSWQGATSNTEAFF,TGTGCCAGCAGCTTAAGTTGGCAGGGGGCGACGTCGAACACTGAAGCTTTCTTT
NA,TRBJ2-7,NA,TRBV10-1,CASSELGRSEQYF,TGCGCCAGCAGTGAGTTAGGCCGCTCCGAGCAGTACTTC
NA,TRBJ1-2,once,TRBV5-6,CASSLSPRGRAYTF,TGTGCCAGCAGCTTATCCCCGAGGGGGAGGGCCTACACCTTC
TRBD2,TRBJ2-7,NA,TRBV7-6,CASSLGLSSGSRYEQYF,TGTGCCAGCAGCTTAGGTTTGAGTAGCGGGAGTAGGTACGAGCAGTACTTC
TRBD1,TRBJ1-2,NA,TRBV28,CASSFETGPSSSGYTF,TGTGCCAGCAGTTTCGAGACAGGGCCGAGTTCTTCTGGCTACACCTTC
TRBD1,TRBJ1-2,NA,TRBV5-1,CASSLGGQGFGYTF,TGCGCCAGCAGCTTGGGGGGACAGGGTTTTGGCTACACCTTC
NA,TRBJ1-3,NA,TRBV1,CTSSLGVASGNTIYF,NA
NA,TRBJ2-1,NA,TRBV12-3/TRBV12-4,CASSRTSNEQFF,TGTGCCAGCAGTCGTACTAGCAATGAGCAGTTCTTC
NA,TRBJ1-2,NA,TRBV29-1,CSVDNKNYGYTF,TGCAGCGTTGACAACAAGAACTATGGCTACACCTTC
TRBD1,TRBJ1-1,NA,TRBV4-3,CASSQDRRQGGRATEAFF,TGCGCCAGCAGCCAAGATCGCCGACAGGGAGGGAGGGCCACTGAAGCTTTCTTT
TRBD1,TRBJ2-3,NA,TRBV29-1,CSVEGDRETDTQYF,TGCAGCGTTGAAGGGGACAGGGAGACAGATACGCAGTATTTT
NA,TRBJ2-3,few,TRBV6-2/TRBV6-3,CASSNNRVADTQYF,TGTGCCAGCAGCAACAACAGGGTCGCAGATACGCAGTATTTT
TRBD1,TRBJ1-2,NA,TRBV2,CASSAGTGGYGYTF,TGTGCCAGCAGTGCCGGGACAGGGGGCTATGGCTACACCTTC
NA,TRBJ1-2,NA,TRBV4-3,CASSLGQPAYGYTF,TGCGCCAGCAGCCTCGGACAGCCAGCTTATGGCTACACCTTC
NA,TRBJ2-5,NA,TRBV18,CASSPWGEETQYF,TGTGCCAGCTCCCCTTGGGGGGAAGAGACCCAGTACTTC
NA,TRBJ2-1,NA,TRBV21-1,CASSKVRTAYNEQFF,TGTGCCAGCAGCAAAGTTAGGACAGCCTACAATGAGCAGTTCTTC
NA,TRBJ2-3,NA,TRBV21-1,CASRHDWQHTDTQYF,TGTGCCAGCAGACACGACTGGCAGCACACAGATACGCAGTATTTT
NA,TRBJ1-2,NA,TRBV7-6,CASSLVGEANYGYTF,TGTGCCAGCAGCTTAGTCGGCGAAGCTAACTATGGCTACACCTTC
NA,TRBJ2-2,once,TRBV9,CASSVFGPPNTGELFF,TGTGCCAGCAGCGTTTTCGGTCCTCCGAACACCGGGGAGCTGTTTTTT
TRBD1,TRBJ2-7,once,TRBV19,CASSWSGTGFYEQYF,TGTGCCAGTAGTTGGTCTGGGACAGGCTTCTACGAGCAGTACTTC
TRBD1,TRBJ1-2,once,TRBV7-8,CASSPMTGNYGYTF,TGTGCCAGCAGCCCCATGACAGGGAACTATGGCTACACCTTC
NA,TRBJ1-4,few,TRBV18,CASSPGLTTNEKLFF,TGTGCCAGCTCACCAGGTTTGACAACTAATGAAAAACTGTTTTTT
NA,TRBJ2-3,NA,TRBV5-6,CASSWKGSSTDTQYF,TGTGCCAGCAGCTGGAAGGGGAGTAGCACAGATACGCAGTATTTT
TRBD1,TRBJ2-1,NA,TRBV24-1,CATSDRGDRGRGNEQFF,TGTGCCACCAGTGATAGGGGGGACAGGGGACGGGGCAATGAGCAGTTCTTC
NA,TRBJ1-2,NA,TRBV5-6,CASSRDNYGYTF,TGTGCCAGCAGCCGGGACAACTATGGCTACACCTTC
TRBD2,TRBJ2-3,NA,TRBV6-5,CASRAGLAPTDTQYF,TGTGCCAGCAGGGCCGGACTAGCTCCCACAGATACGCAGTATTTT
NA,TRBJ2-5,NA,TRBV10-2,CASTGQGGARETQYF,TGCGCCAGCACCGGGCAGGGTGGGGCCAGAGAGACCCAGTACTTC
TRBD1,TRBJ1-1,NA,TRBV19,CASSVQGGNTEAFF,TGTGCCAGTAGTGTCCAGGGGGGGAACACTGAAGCTTTCTTT
TRBD2,TRBJ2-1,NA,TRBV27,CASSFYELAGGLEQFF,TGTGCCAGCAGTTTTTATGAACTAGCGGGAGGACTTGAGCAGTTCTTC
TRBD1,TRBJ2-2,NA,TRBV29-1,CSVGDRRETGELFF,TGCAGCGTTGGGGACAGGCGGGAAACCGGGGAGCTGTTTTTT
NA,TRBJ2-3,NA,TRBV7-2,CASSSYGPVTQYF,TGTGCCAGCAGCTCCTACGGGCCTGTAACGCAGTATTTT
TRBD1,TRBJ1-1,NA,TRBV28,CASSSFRQGTTEAFF,TGTGCCAGCAGTTCCTTCCGACAGGGGACCACTGAAGCTTTCTTT
NA,TRBJ2-7,NA,TRBV5-6,CASSLAGRYSYEQYF,TGTGCCAGCAGCTTGGCGGGACGTTACTCCTACGAGCAGTACTTC
TRBD1,TRBJ1-2,NA,TRBV27,CVSSATGHGYTF,TGTGTCAGCAGTGCGACAGGGCATGGCTACACCTTC
NA,TRBJ2-4,NA,TRBV9,CASSAGLGIQYF,TGTGCCAGCAGCGCGGGACTGGGCATTCAGTACTTC
NA,TRBJ1-6,once,TRBV2,CARKGSYNSPLHF,TGTGCCAGAAAAGGGTCCTATAATTCACCCCTCCACTTT
TRBD2,TRBJ2-1,NA,TRBV5-6,CASSLLAGGQREQFF,TGTGCCAGCAGCTTGCTAGCGGGGGGCCAGCGTGAGCAGTTCTTC